A single sample gave rise to the 23 T cell receptor beta chains below, sequenced in a study of blood T cell repertoires in COVID-19. Clones were sequenced by immunoSEQ multiplex PCR, and TCRdb holds only the in-frame ones, with some missing. The sample consists of roughly 250,000 clones, roughly 84% of them appearing once. The sample consisted of peripheral blood. The receptors derive from a human donor in a cohort sampled during active COVID-19.

This clone was counted a single time. The chain links TRBV27 to TRBJ1-1; D ambiguous. Per germline, CDR1 MNHEY and CDR2 SMNVEV (reference sequence). The ends were cut back, 5 bases at V and 0 bases at J, with 16 bases in the middle. The CDR3 runs 16 residues. The CDR3 coding sequence is TGTGCCAGCAGTCCGTTACCCAGGTTAATGAACACTGAAGCTTTCTTT. It yields the protein CASSPLPRLMNTEAFF.

The CDR3 bases are TGTGCCAGCTCACCACCGGGGGGGCTGGGCACTGAGCAGTTCTTC. It yields the protein CASSPPGGLGTEQFF. The rearrangement uses TRBV18 and TRBJ2-1; D might be TRBD2 (7 bases). V was cut by 0 bases and J by 9 bases, with 15 bases left in between. This CDR3 has 15 residues. Germline CDR1 KGHSH, CDR2 LQKENI.

This sequence joins TRBV19 and TRBJ2-5, with TRBD2 as a possible D gene (5 bases). V was cut by 9 bases and J by 2 bases, with 10 bases left in between. The CDR3 is made up of 12 amino acids. The germline V gene encodes CDR1 LNHDA and CDR2 SQIVND (reference sequence). The CDR3 DNA follows: TGTGCCAGCAATCGGGGACAAGAGACCCAGTACTTC. This sequence encodes CASNRGQETQYF.

The chain links TRBV11-2 to TRBJ2-2, with 11 bases identical to TRBD2. The J segment lost 0 bases and the V segment lost 7 bases, leaving 13 bases of the junction unmatched. Germline V gives CDR1 SGHAT, CDR2 FQNNGV. This CDR3 has 19 residues. This CDR3 is CASTQNLAGGPSNTGELFF. DNA of the CDR3: TGTGCCAGCACCCAAAACCTAGCGGGGGGACCCTCGAACACCGGGGAGCTGTTTTTT.

The chain recombines TRBV6-2 or TRBV6-3 with TRBJ2-1; 10 bases match TRBD1. This CDR3 spans 15 amino acids. Looked up from germline, CDR1 is MNHEY and CDR2 is SVGEGT. V gave up 5 bases and J gave up 3 bases; unmatched junction bases: 4. CDR3 nucleotide sequence: TGTGCCAGCAGTCTAGACAGGGGGCTCTACAATGAGCAGTTCTTC. Amino acid sequence: CASSLDRGLYNEQFF.

In this sample, this clone turned up once. The chain employs TRBV7-3 and TRBJ2-2; 8 positions agree with TRBD2. The CDR3 consists of 15 residues. Germline CDR1 SGHTA, CDR2 FQGTGA. V was pared by 5 bases and J by 4 bases, with 6 bases of the junction left unmatched. CDR3 in DNA: TGTGCCAGCAGCCCCGGGACTAGTCGCACCGGGGAGCTGTTTTTT. This encodes CASSPGTSRTGELFF.

This chain connects TRBV7-2 to TRBJ2-3; 10 bases are shared with TRBD1. Trimming at V came to 5 bases and at J to 5 bases, leaving 16 bases not matched to a gene. The CDR3 is 18 residues long. Germline-derived CDR1 and CDR2 are SGHTA and FQGNSA. Here the CDR3 reads CASSPLAHGTGVIDTQYF. CDR3 bases: TGTGCCAGCAGCCCCCTAGCCCACGGGACAGGGGTTATAGATACGCAGTATTTT.

This sequence joins TRBV5-1 and TRBJ1-2, with 8 bases matching TRBD1. The CDR3 totals 14 residues. With V trimmed by 5 bases and J by 8 bases, 11 bases remained unmatched. The germline CDR1 and CDR2 sequences are SGHRS and YFSETQ. The DNA for the CDR3 is TGCGCCAGCAGAGCACCACAGGGGGAAGGCGGCTACACCTTC. This gives the protein CASRAPQGEGGYTF.

The V gene is TRBV5-1, the J gene TRBJ1-6, with no clear D. V lost 1 base and J 10 bases, leaving 15 bases between the germline ends. CDR3 length: 15 residues. Germline CDR1 is SGHRS and CDR2 is YFSETQ. The CDR3 region is CASSLQVSIVSPLHF. In nucleotides, the CDR3 is TGCGCCAGCAGCTTGCAGGTATCGATCGTATCACCCCTCCACTTT.

On this clone itself: The same CDR3 is also encoded by other DNA sequences in this sample. The chain links TRBV6-5 to TRBJ2-7, with 7 bases that match TRBD1. Germline loops: CDR1 MNHEY, CDR2 SVGAGI. The V gene end was trimmed by 5 bases and the J gene end by 0 bases; junction bases not matched to a gene: 4. This CDR3 contains 14 residues. The CDR3, as DNA: TGTGCCAGCAGTCGCCGGGACAGCTCCTACGAGCAGTACTTC. Its translation: CASSRRDSSYEQYF.

The genes are TRBV24-1 and TRBJ2-2, with 14 bases identical to TRBD2. Trimming removed 6 bases from V and 3 bases from J; junction bases left unmatched: 2. CDR1 and CDR2 from the germline V gene are KGHDR and SFDVKD. The CDR3 is 16 amino acids. CDR3 DNA: TGTGCCACCAGTAAGGGACTAGCGGGAGACACCGGGGAGCTGTTTTTT. This codes for CATSKGLAGDTGELFF.

This clone was seen just once. This sequence joins TRBV5-1 and TRBJ2-7; TRBD1 is a possible D gene (5 bases). This CDR3 is 12 amino acids long. Germline loops: CDR1 SGHRS, CDR2 YFSETQ. Trimming cost V 4 bases and J 5 bases, with 10 bases left between them. The CDR3 loop reads CASSQPGNEQYF. CDR3 DNA: TGCGCCAGCAGCCAACCAGGGAACGAGCAGTACTTC.

This clone was seen a few times. The CDR3 here is CASNSGFTGELFF. The CDR3 DNA is TGTGCCAGTAATAGCGGTTTCACCGGGGAGCTGTTTTTT. The V gene is TRBV19, the J gene TRBJ2-2; TRBD2 is a possible D gene (6 bases). The CDR3 is made up of 13 amino acids. CDR1 and CDR2 (germline): LNHDA, SQIVND (reference sequence). V was cut by 7 bases and J by 4 bases, with 10 bases left in between.

The genes are TRBV4-2 and TRBJ2-7, with D unclear. The CDR3 contains 14 residues. Trimming took 2 bases from V and 0 from J, leaving 8 bases between them. In germline, CDR1 is LGHNA, CDR2 YNFKEQ. The CDR3 spells CASSQPGDSYEQYF. The CDR3 DNA reads as TGTGCCAGCAGCCAACCGGGTGACTCCTACGAGCAGTACTTC.

V gene TRBV6-2 or TRBV6-3 combines with J gene TRBJ2-7; D ambiguous. Germline V gene lookup returns CDR1 MNHEY and CDR2 SVGEGT. Trimming pared 2 bases from V and 1 base from J, leaving 18 bases between. The CDR3 is made up of 17 amino acids. CDR3 loop: CASSYLDFLQSSYEQYF. CDR3 DNA: TGTGCCAGCAGTTACCTCGACTTCCTTCAGAGTTCCTACGAGCAGTACTTC.

This clone came up a few times. This sequence joins TRBV18 and TRBJ2-5; TRBD1 is a possible D gene (5 bases). Germline V gene lookup returns CDR1 KGHSH and CDR2 LQKENI. Trimming removed 0 bases at V and 7 bases at J, with 12 bases between. The CDR3 loop spans 14 amino acids. CDR3 bases: TGTGCCAGCTCACCACCGACAGCTTTAACGACCCAGTACTTC. Residues: CASSPPTALTTQYF.

This sequence joins TRBV7-9 and TRBJ1-5, with TRBD1 matching 7 bases. The CDR3 sequence is 17 residues long. V shed 5 bases, J shed 1 base, and the junction held 11 bases outside the gene matches. Germline V CDR1 and CDR2: SEHNR, FQNEAQ (reference sequence). CDR3 in amino acids: CASSRASTGWSNQPQHF. The DNA for the CDR3 is TGTGCCAGCAGCCGAGCCTCGACAGGGTGGAGCAATCAGCCCCAGCATTTT.

The rearrangement links TRBV11-3 to TRBJ2-1; 10 bases align to TRBD1. CDR1 and CDR2 from the germline V gene are SGHNT and YENEEA. V lost 1 base and J lost 3; bases outside the gene matches: 0. The CDR3 is made up of 15 amino acids. CDR3 loop: CASSLGTGGYNEQFF. The CDR3 DNA is TGTGCCAGCAGCTTAGGGACAGGGGGCTACAATGAGCAGTTCTTC.

The J gene is TRBJ2-2, the V gene TRBV4-3, with TRBD2 identical over 7 bases. Germline trimming cut 6 bases from V and 8 bases from J; bases unmatched to any gene: 6. CDR1 is LGHNA, CDR2 YSLEER, per germline. The CDR3 length is 13 residues. Here the CDR3 DNA reads TGCGCCAGCAGGCTTGCCGGGAGGGGGGAGCTGTTTTTT. Protein: CASRLAGRGELFF.

The chain is built from TRBV29-1 and TRBJ1-1, with D perhaps matching TRBD1 (6 bases). Germline V lookup: CDR1 SQVTM, CDR2 ANQGSEA. This CDR3 is built from 13 residues. The ends were cut back, 2 bases at V and 4 bases at J, with 11 bases in the middle. The CDR3 DNA follows: TGCAGCGTTGAAAAGGGGGTGGCCACTGAAGCTTTCTTT. It specifies CSVEKGVATEAFF.

The rearrangement joins TRBV2 to TRBJ2-3, with 9 bases lining up with TRBD1. The length of the CDR3 is 14 residues. CDR1 is SNHLY, CDR2 FYNNEI, per germline. V was pared by 9 bases and J by 4 bases, with 8 bases of the junction left unmatched. The CDR3 is CARSRRQGADTQYF. The CDR3 nucleotides read TGTGCCAGGTCCCGGCGACAGGGGGCAGATACGCAGTATTTT.

V usage is TRBV7-9 and J usage is TRBJ2-7; D call uncertain. V shed 4 bases and J shed 4 bases, with 11 bases lying between them. This CDR3 contains 13 residues. Germline V lookup: CDR1 SEHNR, CDR2 FQNEAQ (reference sequence). As DNA, the CDR3 is TGTGCCAGCAGCTCCGTGAACGGGTACGAGCAGTACTTC. Translating it yields CASSSVNGYEQYF.

The V gene is TRBV19, the J gene TRBJ2-7; the match to TRBD2 covers 7 bases. Looked up from germline, CDR1 is LNHDA and CDR2 is SQIVND (reference sequence). V gave up 9 bases and J gave up 0 bases; unmatched junction bases: 5. This CDR3 region has 13 residues. The CDR3 here is CASRGLNSYEQYF. The CDR3 nucleotides are TGTGCCAGCCGGGGACTAAACTCCTACGAGCAGTACTTC.